The 29 T cell receptor beta chains below were found in one sample sequenced in a study of human T cells and chemical hapten exposure. Time point: pre-sensitization, week 0. Noted treatment: therapeutic diphenylcyclopropenone sensitization with weekly scalp DPC. TCRdb processed the RACE reads anew with MiXCR; each CDR3 protein has one entry. The table lists more than 75,000 distinct CDR3 sequences, roughly 8.8% of them singletons. Sample: whole blood, taken in connection with sensitization to the hapten diphenylcyclopropenone (DPC). These receptors were obtained from a woman aged 40 to 50 with alopecia areata. Some clones in this sample may be carry-over from other donors' samples.

The table lists this clonotype with many counts. The rearrangement links TRBV12-5 to TRBJ1-1, with 9 positions matching TRBD1. V was clipped by 6 bases and J by 0 bases; unmatched bases: 2. The CDR3 extends over 14 amino acids. Germline lookup yields CDR1 LGHNT and CDR2 FRNRAP. CDR3 in amino acids: CASGRTGVNTEAFF. CDR3 bases: TGTGCTAGTGGCAGGACAGGGGTGAACACTGAAGCTTTCTTT.

The chain uses TRBV7-9 and TRBJ2-1, with D uncertain. Trimming took off 5 bases at V and 6 bases at J, with 20 bases between the two ends. This CDR3 is 16 amino acids long. Germline assignment: CDR1 SEHNR and CDR2 FQNEAQ (reference sequence). Here the CDR3 reads CASSPRSLGGVNEQFF. The CDR3 DNA reads as TGTGCCAGCAGCCCTCGTTCACTGGGCGGCGTCAATGAGCAGTTCTTC. The variable domain in full, with the rest retrieved from reference TRBV7-9 and TRBJ2-1, is DTGVSQNPRHKITKRGQNVTFRCDPISEHNRLYWYRQTLGQGPEFLTYFQNEAQLEKSRLLSDRFSAERPKGSFSTLEIQRTEQGDSAMYLCASSPRSLGGVNEQFFGPGTRLTVL.

This clonotype occurred many times. DNA for the CDR3: TGTGCCAGCAGCCTTGACTTGCCTCTCAACACAGATACGCAGTATTTT. Protein product: CASSLDLPLNTDTQYF. The chain carries TRBV7-8 and TRBJ2-3; D unresolved. The V end was cut by 5 bases, the J end by 2 bases, with 17 bases between. Germline CDR1 is SGHVS and CDR2 is FQNEAQ. CDR3 length equals 16 residues.

The V call is TRBV5-1, the J call TRBJ2-3, with 7 positions matching TRBD2. The germline gives CDR1 SGHRS, CDR2 YFSETQ. CDR3 length: 15 amino acids. With 6 bases clipped from V and 2 bases from J, the junction kept 9 bases outside the gene matches. CDR3: CASNRWEGHTDTQYF. The CDR3 DNA follows: TGCGCCAGCAATCGGTGGGAGGGCCACACAGATACGCAGTATTTT.

This clonotype was recorded at least ten times. The chain employs TRBV7-2 and TRBJ1-6; D ambiguous. Germline lookup yields CDR1 SGHTA and CDR2 FQGNSA. This CDR3 spans 15 amino acids. The V end lost 1 base, the J end lost 7 bases, and 11 bases lay between the germline ends. CDR3 bases: TGTGCCAGCAGCTTAGAGGGCCCCACGAATTCACCCCTCCACTTT. It is translated as CASSLEGPTNSPLHF.

This clonotype was detected ten times or more. This sequence joins TRBV12-3 or TRBV12-4 and TRBJ2-3; no firm D call. V was cut by 3 bases and J by 2 bases, with 9 bases left in between. CDR3 length equals 14 residues. This chain's CDR3 is CASSFGLSTDTQYF. The CDR3 DNA reads TGTGCCAGCAGTTTTGGGCTCTCCACAGATACGCAGTATTTT.

There are many counts of this clonotype. The chain is built from TRBV19 and TRBJ1-2; 8 bases are shared with TRBD1. The CDR3 extends over 14 amino acids. V shed 10 bases and J 7 bases; nucleotides not matched to a gene: 14. The germline CDR1 and CDR2 sequences are LNHDA and SQIVND (reference sequence). The CDR3 sequence is CATHPPGGAGGYTF. The CDR3 coding sequence is TGTGCCACCCACCCACCAGGGGGCGCGGGTGGCTACACCTTC.

This clonotype was observed a few times. At one end, the junction sequence differs from germline, possibly due to a read error. V is TRBV6-2 or TRBV6-3 and J is TRBJ1-2; perhaps TRBD1 as D (5 bases). Germline lookup yields CDR1 MNHEY and CDR2 SVGEGT. The CDR3 is made up of 12 amino acids. CDR3 coding DNA: TGCGCCAGCAGTAACCGGCAGGGAACCAATACCTTC. It specifies CASSNRQGTNTF.

This clonotype was found many times. The V gene is TRBV4-3, the J gene TRBJ2-7; D unclear. Trimming took off 3 bases at V and 0 bases at J, with 9 bases between the two ends. The CDR3 runs to 14 residues. CDR1 is LGHNA, CDR2 YSLEER, per germline. The chain's CDR3 is CASSQTGSSYEQYF. CDR3 nucleotides: TGCGCCAGCAGCCAGACGGGTAGCTCCTACGAGCAGTACTTC.

This clonotype has only a few counts. CDR3 region: CASSQVGNGNYGYTF. CDR3 coding DNA: TGCGCCAGCAGCCAAGTAGGGAATGGAAACTATGGCTACACCTTC. The chain carries TRBV4-3 and TRBJ1-2, with unresolved D. CDR1 and CDR2 from the germline V gene are LGHNA and YSLEER. V lost 1 base to trimming and J lost 2 bases, with 11 bases between them. This CDR3 has 15 amino acids.

This clonotype was picked up many times. The CDR3 reads CSVEDVTEAFF. The CDR3 bases are TGCAGCGTTGAAGATGTAACTGAAGCTTTCTTT. This rearrangement joins TRBV29-1 to TRBJ1-1, with no clear D. The CDR3 loop spans 11 amino acids. Deletions cut 0 bases from V and 5 bases from J, with 4 bases between. Germline V gives CDR1 SQVTM, CDR2 ANQGSEA. Full variable domain (rest looked up from reference TRBV29-1 and TRBJ1-1): SAVISQKPSRDICQRGTSLTIQCQVDSQVTMMFWYRQQPGQSLTLIATANQGSEATYESGFVIDKFPISRPNLTFSTLTVSNMSPEDSSIYLCSVEDVTEAFFGQGTRLTVV.

This clonotype was seen repeatedly, ten times or more. The chain recombines TRBV6-5 with TRBJ2-3; 8 positions match TRBD1. V lost 0 bases, J lost 1 base, and 3 bases stayed unmatched. The germline V gene encodes CDR1 MNHEY and CDR2 SVGAGI. This CDR3 has 16 residues. CDR3 nucleotide sequence: TGTGCCAGCAGTTACTCGATGGGACAGGGCACAGATACGCAGTATTTT. Translation gives CASSYSMGQGTDTQYF.

V gene TRBV5-1 combines with J gene TRBJ1-4; 7 positions match TRBD1. This CDR3 is 15 amino acids long. CDR1 and CDR2 (germline): SGHRS, YFSETQ. V trimming: 2 bases; J trimming: 1 base; junction bases outside the gene matches: 2. CDR3 region: CASSLRQGTNEKLFF. Here the CDR3 DNA reads TGCGCCAGCAGCTTAAGACAGGGAACTAATGAAAAACTGTTTTTT.

This clonotype occurred many times. V gene TRBV7-9 combines with J gene TRBJ1-5; 9 nucleotides agree with TRBD1. Trimming removed 5 bases from V and 11 bases from J; junction bases left unmatched: 7. CDR3 size: 13 residues. The germline V gene encodes CDR1 SEHNR and CDR2 FQNEAQ (reference sequence). The DNA of the CDR3 is TGTGCCAGCAGCCAACAGGGGGCAACGACCCAGCATTTT. Translation gives CASSQQGATTQHF.

This clonotype was seen many times. The gene calls are TRBV5-1 and TRBJ2-2, with no clear D. This CDR3 is 13 amino acids long. Per germline, CDR1 SGHRS and CDR2 YFSETQ. Trimming removed 5 bases from V and 2 bases from J, with 7 bases in between. The CDR3 is CASRNSNTGELFF. CDR3 in DNA: TGCGCCAGCAGAAACTCCAACACCGGGGAGCTGTTTTTT.

The table lists this clonotype with a few counts. J is TRBJ1-6 and V is TRBV7-2; D is unresolved. The CDR3 spans 15 residues. The germline CDR1 and CDR2 sequences are SGHTA and FQGNSA. V was clipped by 2 bases and J by 1 base, with 6 bases between them. The CDR3 here is CASSLPGSYNSPLHF. CDR3 DNA sequence: TGTGCCAGCAGCTTACCGGGGTCCTATAATTCACCCCTCCACTTT.

This clonotype has just a few counts. The chain recombines TRBV7-6 with TRBJ2-7, with D maybe TRBD1 (6 bases). The CDR3 spans 14 residues. V lost 5 bases and J lost 4, with 15 bases in between. Germline assignment: CDR1 SGHVS and CDR2 FNYEAQ. CDR3 sequence: CASSHAPGVYEQYF. Here the CDR3 DNA reads TGTGCCAGCAGCCACGCGCCAGGGGTGTACGAGCAGTACTTC.

This clonotype was detected many times. The chain combines TRBV29-1 with TRBJ2-2, with D possibly TRBD1 on 5 matching bases. The CDR3 is 15 residues long. Germline V lookup: CDR1 SQVTM, CDR2 ANQGSEA. Trimming took 1 base from V and 6 from J, leaving 15 bases between them. The CDR3 bases are TGCAGCGTTGAAGGTGGGGCAGGGCCGGCCGGGGAGCTGTTTTTT. Translation gives CSVEGGAGPAGELFF.

The sample holds many counts of this clonotype. The chain employs TRBV6-2 or TRBV6-3 and TRBJ1-2, with a tentative D call TRBD1 (6 bases). Trimming took off 3 bases at V and 2 bases at J, with 10 bases between the two ends. Germline CDR1 and CDR2: MNHEY and SVGEGT. The CDR3 runs 14 residues. The CDR3 region has the DNA TGTGCCAGCAGTTATGGTACAGGGAACTATGGCTACACCTTC. Its protein product is CASSYGTGNYGYTF.

In its sample, this clonotype was seen a few times. The chain uses TRBV29-1 and TRBJ1-1, with D tentatively TRBD1 (6 bases). The CDR3 is 14 residues long. The germline V gene has CDR1 SQVTM and CDR2 ANQGSEA. V dropped 8 bases and J dropped 0 bases, with 16 bases sitting between them. The CDR3 DNA is TGCAGCACGAACAGGGTAGGAATGAACACTGAAGCTTTCTTT. Residues: CSTNRVGMNTEAFF.

This clonotype was observed many times. The V and J genes are TRBV5-1 and TRBJ2-7; D gene unclear. V dropped 2 bases and J dropped 5 bases, with 8 bases sitting between them. CDR1 is SGHRS, CDR2 YFSETQ, per germline. This CDR3 is built from 12 residues. For the CDR3, the DNA is TGCGCCAGCAGCTTCGCCGGCGACGAGCAGTACTTC. Its translation: CASSFAGDEQYF.

This clonotype was recorded a few times. The V and J genes are TRBV4-3 and TRBJ1-2; 8 positions agree with TRBD1. Per germline, CDR1 LGHNA and CDR2 YSLEER. J was trimmed by 5 bases and V by 0 bases; bases with no gene match: 5. The CDR3 sequence is 15 residues long. The CDR3 spells CASSQEYRGTYGYTF. The CDR3 DNA sequence: TGCGCCAGCAGCCAAGAGTACAGGGGGACTTATGGCTACACCTTC.

This clonotype was counted only a few times. The V and J genes are TRBV2 and TRBJ1-5, with D possibly being TRBD1 (5 bases). Trimming shortened V by 6 bases and J by 8 bases, and 17 bases separated the two germline ends. CDR1 and CDR2 (germline): SNHLY, FYNNEI. This CDR3 region has 14 residues. CDR3 region: CASRSRDGIEPQHF. CDR3 sequence (DNA): TGTGCCAGCAGGAGCCGGGACGGCATCGAGCCCCAGCATTTT. Variable domain in full (rest from reference TRBV2 and TRBJ1-5): EPEVTQTPSHQVTQMGQEVILRCVPISNHLYFYWYRQILGQKVEFLVSFYNNEISEKSEIFDDQFSVERPDGSNFTLKIRSTKLEDSAMYFCASRSRDGIEPQHFGDGTRLSIL.

This clonotype was counted ten times or more. The chain uses TRBV20-1 and TRBJ1-5, with a weak D call TRBD1 (5 bases). The CDR3 has 13 amino acids. CDR1 DFQATT and CDR2 SNEGSKA come from the germline V gene (reference sequence). V was pared by 1 base and J by 3 bases, with 7 bases between. In DNA form, the CDR3 reads TGCAGTGCTAGAGCCAGGGACAATCAGCCCCAGCATTTT. Translation: CSARARDNQPQHF.

The chain combines TRBV20-1 with TRBJ1-3; tentatively, D is TRBD1 (6 bases). The CDR3 contains 13 residues. The germline CDR1 and CDR2 sequences are DFQATT and SNEGSKA (reference sequence). V lost 6 bases to trimming and J lost 4 bases, with 13 bases between them. The CDR3 sequence is CSALDSQGNTIYF. The CDR3, as DNA: TGCAGTGCGTTGGACAGTCAAGGAAACACCATATATTTT.

In its sample, this clonotype was seen many times. The chain has TRBV5-1 and TRBJ1-5; 12 bases line up with TRBD1. The germline gives CDR1 SGHRS, CDR2 YFSETQ. The CDR3 has 18 residues. V gave up 0 bases and J gave up 2 bases; unmatched junction bases: 6. CDR3 amino acids: CASSLGDRGRPGNQPQHF. The CDR3 DNA reads as TGCGCCAGCAGCTTGGGGGACAGGGGGCGCCCCGGCAATCAGCCCCAGCATTTT.

This clonotype was counted ten times or more. The chain combines TRBV6-6 with TRBJ2-5; 8 nucleotides agree with TRBD1. With V trimmed by 2 bases and J by 5 bases, 4 bases remained unmatched. In germline, CDR1 is MNHNY, CDR2 SVGAGI (reference sequence). This CDR3 has 14 residues. The CDR3 sequence is CASSYVTGEETQYF. The CDR3 region has the DNA TGTGCCAGCAGTTACGTGACAGGGGAGGAGACCCAGTACTTC.

This chain uses TRBV7-9 with TRBJ1-2, with a tentative D call TRBD1 (5 bases). In germline, CDR1 is SEHNR, CDR2 FQNEAQ (reference sequence). The CDR3 length is 13 residues. V was pared by 5 bases and J by 3 bases, with 10 bases between. The CDR3 spells CASSARDHYGYTF. Written as DNA, the CDR3 is TGTGCCAGCAGCGCTAGGGACCACTATGGCTACACCTTC.

This clonotype was counted only a few times. The gene calls are TRBV6-5 and TRBJ1-5, with 11 nucleotides matching TRBD1. The CDR3 covers 15 residues. With V trimmed by 6 bases and J by 3 bases, 4 bases remained unmatched. The germline V gene encodes CDR1 MNHEY and CDR2 SVGAGI. The CDR3 region is CASSRDRGTNQPQHF. The CDR3 coding sequence is TGTGCCAGCAGCCGGGACAGGGGGACCAATCAGCCCCAGCATTTT.